This is a list of T cell receptor beta chains from one sample in a study of identical twins. A single record per CDR3 protein comes from TCRdb applying MiXCR to the 5' RACE reads. The table has hundreds of thousands of distinct CDR3 sequences, more than 20% seen once; the top ten hold 2.9%. The same specimen was also included in a second study, on T cells expressing NK-cell markers.

Sequencing was done on a sample of CD4+ T cells sorted from blood. These receptors were taken from a woman under 30 in good health. CDR3s include the opening cysteine and the closing phenylalanine or tryptophan. A D gene is named only where the DNA matches it firmly. For some rows the clone size is stated as once, few or many, or as a class when expanded; others skip it.

cdr3_nt	cdr3_aa	v_call	j_call	clone_size	d_call
TGTGCCAGCAGTAGATCCTCCTATGAGCAGTTCTTC	CASSRSSYEQFF	TRBV11-1	TRBJ2-1	-	-
TGTGCCAGCAGTCCGGGGACTAGCGCGGGAGGCGCGTACAATGAGCAGTTCTTC	CASSPGTSAGGAYNEQFF	TRBV12-3/TRBV12-4	TRBJ2-1	few	TRBD2
TGTGCCAGCAGCTTAGTACGCATGGATGGCTACACCTTC	CASSLVRMDGYTF	TRBV7-2	TRBJ1-2	-	-
TGTGCCAGCAGCCAAGAAGGGACTAGGACAAACAATGAGCAGTTCTTC	CASSQEGTRTNNEQFF	TRBV4-2	TRBJ2-1	few	TRBD2
TGTGCCAGCAGTCCCTTAGAGGGGCGGACCGGGGAGCTGTTTTTT	CASSPLEGRTGELFF	TRBV12-3/TRBV12-4	TRBJ2-2	few	-
TGTGCCAGCAGCTTAGACAGGGCCAATGACGAGCAGTACTTC	CASSLDRANDEQYF	TRBV7-2	TRBJ2-7	few	-
TGTGCCAGCACCCAAAGCTCTGGGGCCAACGTCCTGACTTTC	CASTQSSGANVLTF	TRBV25-1	TRBJ2-6	few	-
TGCGCCAGCAGCCAAGATGCCCAAAGCCACTACGAGCAGTACTTC	CASSQDAQSHYEQYF	TRBV4-3	TRBJ2-7	-	-
TGTGCCAGCACCCCGGCGGGCGGAAATTCACCCCTCCACTTT	CASTPAGGNSPLHF	TRBV9	TRBJ1-6	-	-
TGTGCCACCAGCAGAGACCTCCTGTCAATTAGCACAGATACGCAGTATTTT	CATSRDLLSISTDTQYF	TRBV15	TRBJ2-3	-	-
TGCGCCAGCAGCTTGGGTCCTAGACAGGGGGGGTACAATGAGCAGTTCTTC	CASSLGPRQGGYNEQFF	TRBV5-1	TRBJ2-1	few	TRBD1
TGTGCCAGCAGCTCCTATCATGAGCAGTTCTTC	CASSSYHEQFF	TRBV7-2	TRBJ2-1	-	-
TGTGCCAGCAGCGGACAAGAATTGGCGGGCTACACCTTC	CASSGQELAGYTF	TRBV9	TRBJ1-2	-	-
TGTGCCATCAGGACTTTGACAGGGCCAGCTTTCTTT	CAIRTLTGPAFF	TRBV10-3	TRBJ1-1	-	TRBD1
TGTGCCAGCAGGGCACTGCCCGTGGAGTCCTACGAGCAGTACTTC	CASRALPVESYEQYF	TRBV6-2/TRBV6-3	TRBJ2-7	-	-
TGTGCCAGCAGCACTCCCCGGGGGCCACTGATCCAGTACTTC	CASSTPRGPLIQYF	TRBV5-4	TRBJ2-5	-	-
TGCAGCGTCACGTCGGATACGCAGTATTTT	CSVTSDTQYF	TRBV29-1	TRBJ2-3	few	-